Below, one T cell receptor (beta chain) is given with its context. Clones were read by immunoSEQ multiplex PCR, and TCRdb kept only the in-frame ones, dropping some. The top ten hold approximately 0.93% of the sample, which has some 150,000 clones, around 93% seen once. These data come from a study of OX40 agonist ivuxolimab in advanced cancers. Study in general: The patients got ivuxolimab, which is an agonistic anti-OX40 (CD134) antibody.

CDR3 length: 12 amino acids. With V trimmed by 8 bases and J by 6 bases, 6 bases remained unmatched. CDR1 is MNHNS, CDR2 SASEGT, per germline. Sequenced material: CD4+ or CD8+ T cells sorted from blood, taken in a trial of the OX40 agonist ivuxolimab. The sequence was collected from an adult with an advanced solid tumor such as melanoma, head and neck, liver or kidney cancer. The chain is built from TRBV6-1 and TRBJ2-7, with TRBD1 identical over 8 bases. DNA of the CDR3: TGTGCCAGCGCGCAGGGGGCCTTCGAGCAGTACTTC. Protein: CASAQGAFEQYF.